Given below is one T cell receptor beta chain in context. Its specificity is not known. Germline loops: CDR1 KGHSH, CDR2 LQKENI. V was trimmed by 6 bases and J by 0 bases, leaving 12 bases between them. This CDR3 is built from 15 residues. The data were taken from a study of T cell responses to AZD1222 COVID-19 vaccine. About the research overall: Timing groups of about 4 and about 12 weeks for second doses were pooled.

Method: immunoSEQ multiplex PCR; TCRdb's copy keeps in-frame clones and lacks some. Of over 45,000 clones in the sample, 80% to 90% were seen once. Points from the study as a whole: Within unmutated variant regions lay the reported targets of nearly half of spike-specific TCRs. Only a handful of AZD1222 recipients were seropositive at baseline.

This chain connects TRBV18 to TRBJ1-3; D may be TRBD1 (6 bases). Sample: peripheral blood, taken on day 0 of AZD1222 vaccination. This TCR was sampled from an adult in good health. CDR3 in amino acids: CASSGQSFSGNTIYF. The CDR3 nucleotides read TGTGCCAGCTCCGGACAGAGTTTCTCTGGAAACACCATATATTTT.